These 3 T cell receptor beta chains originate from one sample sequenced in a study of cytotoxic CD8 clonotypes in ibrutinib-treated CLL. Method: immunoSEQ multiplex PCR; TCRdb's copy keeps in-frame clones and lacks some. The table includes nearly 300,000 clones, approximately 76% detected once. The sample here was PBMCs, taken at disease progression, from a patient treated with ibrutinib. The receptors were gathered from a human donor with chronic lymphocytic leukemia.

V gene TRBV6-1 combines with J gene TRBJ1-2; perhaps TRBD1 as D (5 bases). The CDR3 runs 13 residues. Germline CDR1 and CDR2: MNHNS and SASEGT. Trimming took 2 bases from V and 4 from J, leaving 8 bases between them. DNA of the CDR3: TGTGCCAGCAGTGAATGGGGGGTCTATGGCTACACCTTC. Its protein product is CASSEWGVYGYTF.

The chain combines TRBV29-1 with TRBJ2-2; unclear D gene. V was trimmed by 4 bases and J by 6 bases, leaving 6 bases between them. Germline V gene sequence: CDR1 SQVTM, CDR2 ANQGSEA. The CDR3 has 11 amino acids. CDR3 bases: TGCAGCGTTGGGGGATCCGGGGAGCTGTTTTTT. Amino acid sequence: CSVGGSGELFF.

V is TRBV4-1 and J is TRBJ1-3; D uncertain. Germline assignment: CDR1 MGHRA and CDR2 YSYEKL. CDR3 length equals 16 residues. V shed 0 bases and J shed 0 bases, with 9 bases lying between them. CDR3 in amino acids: CASSQEATSSGNTIYF. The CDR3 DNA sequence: TGCGCCAGCAGCCAAGAAGCCACCTCCTCTGGAAACACCATATATTTT.